Shown below are 18 T cell receptor beta chains from a single sample sequenced in a study of blood T cell repertoires in COVID-19. Data came from immunoSEQ multiplex PCR; TCRdb stores just in-frame clones and leaves some out. The data show roughly 230,000 clones, roughly 91% seen once. Input material: PBMCs or T cells enriched from blood (not recorded which). The receptors stem from a woman aged 25 to 39 with acute COVID-19.

The chain carries TRBV5-5 and TRBJ1-2; 7 positions agree with TRBD1. This CDR3 has 12 amino acids. The V and J ends lost 4 bases and 6 bases, in that order; junction bases with no gene match: 3. The germline V gene has CDR1 SGHKS and CDR2 YYEKEE (reference sequence). CDR3 protein: CASSVTGDGYTF. The CDR3 region has the DNA TGTGCCAGCAGCGTTACAGGGGATGGCTACACCTTC.

The rearrangement joins TRBV7-2 to TRBJ2-1; weak D call: TRBD1 (5 bases). The CDR3 runs 17 residues. Trimming shortened V by 1 base and J by 3 bases, and 16 bases separated the two germline ends. Germline CDR1 and CDR2: SGHTA and FQGNSA. The DNA for the CDR3 is TGTGCCAGCAGCTTAGTTCCCCCACAGGCGAGCTACAATGAGCAGTTCTTC. Translation gives CASSLVPPQASYNEQFF.

This clone was seen a few times. This chain uses TRBV30 with TRBJ1-1; the D gene is possibly TRBD1 (5 bases). Germline-derived CDR1 and CDR2 are GTSNPN and SVGIG (reference sequence). V lost 5 bases to trimming and J lost 4 bases, with 14 bases between them. CDR3 length equals 13 residues. Written as DNA, the CDR3 is TGTGCCTGGTCCTCGGGGGATCTCACTGAAGCTTTCTTT. Its protein product is CAWSSGDLTEAFF.

The V call is TRBV4-2, the J call TRBJ2-1; perhaps TRBD2 as D (6 bases). The ends were cut back, 2 bases at V and 0 bases at J, with 17 bases in the middle. This CDR3 is 18 amino acids long. Germline CDR1 and CDR2: LGHNA and YNFKEQ. The CDR3 here is CASSQRKLGTVSYNEQFF. CDR3 sequence (DNA): TGTGCCAGCAGCCAACGGAAACTAGGGACTGTCTCCTACAATGAGCAGTTCTTC.

This clone showed up just once. The V gene is TRBV5-1, the J gene TRBJ1-2, with 12 bases identical to TRBD1. The V gene end was trimmed by 2 bases and the J gene end by 7 bases; junction bases not matched to a gene: 9. CDR1 and CDR2 (germline): SGHRS, YFSETQ. CDR3 length: 16 amino acids. The CDR3 is CASSFDPGQGAFGYTF. Written as DNA, the CDR3 is TGCGCCAGCAGCTTCGACCCGGGACAGGGGGCCTTTGGCTACACCTTC.

The chain has TRBV7-8 and TRBJ2-1, with a tentative D call TRBD1 (6 bases). Between the trimmed V and J ends, which lost 5 bases and 5 bases, there was a span of 16 bases. Germline lookup yields CDR1 SGHVS and CDR2 FQNEAQ. CDR3 length: 15 amino acids. CDR3 protein: CASSLTGTPNNEQFF. The CDR3 region has the DNA TGTGCCAGCAGCCTCACCGGGACACCAAACAATGAGCAGTTCTTC.

This clone came up once. The rearrangement joins TRBV28 to TRBJ1-1; 8 bases align to TRBD1. The CDR3 length is 14 residues. The V gene end was trimmed by 6 bases and the J gene end by 5 bases; junction bases not matched to a gene: 8. Per germline, CDR1 MDHEN and CDR2 SYDVKM. The CDR3 loop is CASSYDRGGTEAFF. The CDR3 DNA follows: TGTGCCAGCAGCTATGACAGGGGTGGAACTGAAGCTTTCTTT.

The chain combines TRBV7-9 with TRBJ1-2; TRBD1 matches 11 bases. With 5 bases clipped from V and 2 bases from J, the junction kept 7 bases outside the gene matches. The CDR3 is 16 residues long. CDR1 and CDR2 (germline): SEHNR, FQNEAQ (reference sequence). The CDR3 DNA is TGTGCCAGCAGCCAAGGACAGGGGGCTTCCAACTATGGCTACACCTTC. As protein: CASSQGQGASNYGYTF.

The chain carries TRBV7-9 and TRBJ1-4; 8 bases line up with TRBD1. V dropped 5 bases and J dropped 8; count of bases not matched to a gene: 4. Germline-derived CDR1 and CDR2 are SEHNR and FQNEAQ (reference sequence). The CDR3 extends over 13 amino acids. The CDR3 spells CASSPRQGEKLFF. Written as DNA, the CDR3 is TGTGCCAGCAGCCCTCGACAGGGGGAAAAACTGTTTTTT.

This clone was recorded a few times. J is TRBJ2-6 and V is TRBV5-1; tentative D call: TRBD1 (6 bases). Germline V gives CDR1 SGHRS, CDR2 YFSETQ. CDR3 length: 16 residues. Trimming stripped 4 bases from V and 1 base from J, with 12 bases between. CDR3: CASSVQGTSGANVLTF. In DNA, the CDR3 is TGCGCCAGCAGCGTTCAAGGGACATCTGGGGCCAACGTCCTGACTTTC.

CDR3 bases: TGTGCCAGCATCGACGGGGGGTGGACAGATACGCAGTATTTT. It translates to CASIDGGWTDTQYF. The rearrangement joins TRBV2 to TRBJ2-3, with TRBD2 matching over 7 bases. The CDR3 has 14 amino acids. V was pared by 7 bases and J by 3 bases, with 7 bases of the junction left unmatched. Germline V CDR1 and CDR2: SNHLY, FYNNEI.

The V gene is TRBV11-2, the J gene TRBJ2-1; 7 bases align to TRBD2. The CDR3 is 15 amino acids. Germline V CDR1 and CDR2: SGHAT, FQNNGV. Trimming took 1 base from V and 2 from J; bases not matched to a gene: 2. Here the CDR3 reads CASSLARGAYNEQFF. CDR3 nucleotide sequence: TGTGCCAGCAGCTTAGCACGGGGGGCCTACAATGAGCAGTTCTTC. Variable domain in full (rest from reference TRBV11-2 and TRBJ2-1): EAGVAQSPRYKIIEKRQSVAFWCNPISGHATLYWYQQILGQGPKLLIQFQNNGVVDDSQLPKDRFSAERLKGVDSTLKIQPAKLEDSAVYLCASSLARGAYNEQFFGPGTRLTVL.

The chain joins TRBV16 to TRBJ1-6; D gene uncertain. This CDR3 is 15 amino acids long. Between the trimmed V and J ends, which lost 4 bases and 0 bases, there was a span of 7 bases. CDR1 is KGHSY and CDR2 is FQNENV in the germline V gene. CDR3 sequence (DNA): TGTGCCAGCAGCCCTCCGGGCTCCTATAATTCACCCCTCCACTTT. This translates into CASSPPGSYNSPLHF.

The genes are TRBV4-1 and TRBJ2-5, with D unclear. Germline CDR1 and CDR2: MGHRA and YSYEKL. V was clipped by 2 bases and J by 4 bases, with 11 bases between them. The CDR3 totals 14 residues. This chain's CDR3 is CASSQSANSETQYF. DNA for the CDR3: TGCGCCAGCAGCCAATCCGCTAACTCAGAGACCCAGTACTTC.

The rearrangement uses TRBV19 and TRBJ1-1, with 10 bases fitting TRBD1. Per germline, CDR1 LNHDA and CDR2 SQIVND (reference sequence). V lost 5 bases to trimming and J lost 0 bases; unmatched junction nucleotides: 9. There are 17 residues in the CDR3. CDR3 in DNA: TGTGCCAGTAGTCCTACCGGACAGGGGGGGATGAACACTGAAGCTTTCTTT. Its translation: CASSPTGQGGMNTEAFF. Based on the CDR3 plus reference TRBV19 and TRBJ1-1, the full variable domain is DGGITQSPKYLFRKEGQNVTLSCEQNLNHDAMYWYRQDPGQGLRLIYYSQIVNDFQKGDIAEGYSVSREKKESFPLTVTSAQKNPTAFYLCASSPTGQGGMNTEAFFGQGTRLTVV.

V is TRBV19 and J is TRBJ1-6; D not resolved. The CDR3 extends over 16 amino acids. Germline CDR1 is LNHDA and CDR2 is SQIVND (reference sequence). Trimming left V 6 bases short and J 7 bases short, with 19 bases between. The CDR3: CASRQIRPYTNSPLHF. CDR3 in DNA: TGTGCCAGTAGACAGATCCGGCCCTACACAAATTCACCCCTCCACTTT.

For the CDR3, the DNA is TGTGCCAGTAGTCTCGCCCGGGAGTACAATGAGCAGTTCTTC. Translation gives CASSLAREYNEQFF. The chain recombines TRBV19 with TRBJ2-1; D possibly corresponds to TRBD2 (6 bases). V shed 5 bases and J shed 4 bases, with 12 bases lying between them. Germline V gene sequence: CDR1 LNHDA, CDR2 SQIVND (reference sequence). The CDR3 is made up of 14 amino acids.

The rearrangement links TRBV5-8 to TRBJ1-5; the D gene is possibly TRBD1 (6 bases). CDR3 length equals 14 residues. With 6 bases removed from V and 0 bases from J, the gap between germline ends came to 10 bases. Germline V CDR1 and CDR2: SGHTS, YDEGEE. CDR3 sequence reads: CASTPGVSNQPQHF. In DNA form, the CDR3 reads TGTGCCAGCACCCCAGGGGTTAGCAATCAGCCCCAGCATTTT.